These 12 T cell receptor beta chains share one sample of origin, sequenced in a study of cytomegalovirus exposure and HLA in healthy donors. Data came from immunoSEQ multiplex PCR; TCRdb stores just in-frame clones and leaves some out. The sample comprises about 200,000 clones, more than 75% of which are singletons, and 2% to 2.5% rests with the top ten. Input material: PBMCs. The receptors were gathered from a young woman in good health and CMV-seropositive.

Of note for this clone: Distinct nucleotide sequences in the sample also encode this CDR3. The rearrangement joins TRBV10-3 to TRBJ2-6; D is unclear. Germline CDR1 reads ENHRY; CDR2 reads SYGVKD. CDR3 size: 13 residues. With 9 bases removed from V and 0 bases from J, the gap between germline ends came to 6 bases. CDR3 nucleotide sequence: TGTGCCATTCTCAGCTCTGGGGCCAACGTCCTGACTTTC. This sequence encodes CAILSSGANVLTF.

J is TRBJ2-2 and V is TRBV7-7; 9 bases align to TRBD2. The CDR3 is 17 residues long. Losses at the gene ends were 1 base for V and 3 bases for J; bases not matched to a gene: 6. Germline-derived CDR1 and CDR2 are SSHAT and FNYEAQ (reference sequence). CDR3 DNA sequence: TGTGCCAGCAGCTTAGACAGGGAGCGGGGGGACACCGGGGAGCTGTTTTTT. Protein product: CASSLDRERGDTGELFF.

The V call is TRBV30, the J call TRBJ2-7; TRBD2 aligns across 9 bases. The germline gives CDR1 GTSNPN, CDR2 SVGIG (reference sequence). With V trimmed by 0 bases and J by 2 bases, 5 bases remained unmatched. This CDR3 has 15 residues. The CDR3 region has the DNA TGTGCCTGGAGTGTAACGACTAGCGGAGCCTACGAGCAGTACTTC. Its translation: CAWSVTTSGAYEQYF. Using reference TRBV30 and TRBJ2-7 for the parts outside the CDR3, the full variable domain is SQTIHQWPATLVQPVGSPLSLECTVEGTSNPNLYWYRQAAGRGLQLLFYSVGIGQISSEVPQNLSASRPQDRQFILSSKKLLLSDSGFYLCAWSVTTSGAYEQYFGPGTRLTVT.

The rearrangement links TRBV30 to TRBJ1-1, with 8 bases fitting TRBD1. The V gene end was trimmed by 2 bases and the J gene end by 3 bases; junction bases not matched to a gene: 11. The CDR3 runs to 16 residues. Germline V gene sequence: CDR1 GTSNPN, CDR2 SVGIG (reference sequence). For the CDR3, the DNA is TGTGCCTGGAGTCCCCGGACAGGGAGGACTTACACTGAAGCTTTCTTT. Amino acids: CAWSPRTGRTYTEAFF.

The CDR3 nucleotides are TGTGCTAGTGGTTTGGGGACAAGGGTGGATACGCAGTATTTT. Translating it yields CASGLGTRVDTQYF. The V gene is TRBV12-5, the J gene TRBJ2-3; tentatively, D is TRBD1 (5 bases). The CDR3 contains 14 residues. Trimming stripped 1 base from V and 6 bases from J, with 11 bases between. Germline CDR1 reads LGHNT; CDR2 reads FRNRAP.

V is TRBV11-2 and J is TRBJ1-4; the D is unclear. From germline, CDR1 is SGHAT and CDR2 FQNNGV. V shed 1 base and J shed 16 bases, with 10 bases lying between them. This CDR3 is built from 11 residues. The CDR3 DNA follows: TGTGCCAGCAGCTTAGCACGAGCGCAGTTTTTT. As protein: CASSLARAQFF.

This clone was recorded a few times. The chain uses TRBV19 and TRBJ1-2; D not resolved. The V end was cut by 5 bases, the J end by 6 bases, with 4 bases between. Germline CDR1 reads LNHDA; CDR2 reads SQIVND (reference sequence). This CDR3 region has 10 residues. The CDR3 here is CASSANGYTF. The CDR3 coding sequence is TGTGCCAGTAGTGCTAATGGCTACACCTTC.

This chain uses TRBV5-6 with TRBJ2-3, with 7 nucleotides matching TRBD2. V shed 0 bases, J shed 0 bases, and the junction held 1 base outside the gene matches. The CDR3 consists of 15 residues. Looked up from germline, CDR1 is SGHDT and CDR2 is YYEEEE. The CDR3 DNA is TGTGCCAGCAGCTTGGCTAGCGGAAGCACAGATACGCAGTATTTT. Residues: CASSLASGSTDTQYF. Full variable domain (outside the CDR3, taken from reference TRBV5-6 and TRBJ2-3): DAGVTQSPTHLIKTRGQQVTLRCSPKSGHDTVSWYQQALGQGPQFIFQYYEEEERQRGNFPDRFSGHQFPNYSSELNVNALLLGDSALYLCASSLASGSTDTQYFGPGTRLTVL.

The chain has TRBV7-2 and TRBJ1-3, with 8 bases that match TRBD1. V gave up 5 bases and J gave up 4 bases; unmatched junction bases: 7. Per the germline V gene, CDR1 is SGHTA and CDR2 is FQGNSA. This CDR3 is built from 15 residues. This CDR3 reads CASSPPTGAGNTIYF. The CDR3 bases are TGTGCCAGCAGCCCCCCGACAGGGGCAGGAAACACCATATATTTT.

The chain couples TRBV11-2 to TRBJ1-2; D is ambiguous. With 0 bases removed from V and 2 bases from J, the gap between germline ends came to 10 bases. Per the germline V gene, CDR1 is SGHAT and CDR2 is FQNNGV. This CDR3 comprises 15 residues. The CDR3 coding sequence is TGTGCCAGCAGCTTAGAGGGCAGCAAGAACTATGGCTACACCTTC. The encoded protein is CASSLEGSKNYGYTF.

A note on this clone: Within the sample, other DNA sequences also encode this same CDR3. This chain's CDR3 is CASSRGTDTQYF. The CDR3 bases are TGTGCCAGTTCCCGGGGCACAGATACGCAGTATTTT. This chain joins TRBV6-5 and TRBJ2-3; D is ambiguous. The ends were cut back, 9 bases at V and 1 base at J, with 8 bases in the middle. Germline V gene sequence: CDR1 MNHEY, CDR2 SVGAGI. The length of the CDR3 is 12 residues.

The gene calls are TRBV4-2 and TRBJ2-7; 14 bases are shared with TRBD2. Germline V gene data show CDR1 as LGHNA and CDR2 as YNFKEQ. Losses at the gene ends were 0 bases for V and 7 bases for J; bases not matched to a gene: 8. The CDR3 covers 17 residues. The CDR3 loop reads CASSQDSWTSGRKEQYF. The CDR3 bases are TGTGCCAGCAGCCAAGATAGTTGGACTAGCGGGAGGAAAGAGCAGTACTTC.